This T cell receptor beta chain was observed in a study of T cells in Graves' hyperthyroidism and ophthalmopathy. The source material, RNA transcripts, was used to amplify TCR beta CDR3 regions. Primed by the HTBI set, a first-round RT-PCR was run on the TCR CDR3. TCRdb reprocessed the multiplex PCR reads via MiXCR and lists one record per CDR3 protein. The sample includes about 500,000 distinct CDR3 sequences, around 15% of them seen just once. This clonotype was found many times. Per germline, CDR1 SGHTA and CDR2 FQGNSA. Trimming took off 0 bases at V and 9 bases at J, with 11 bases between the two ends. The CDR3 sequence is 13 residues long.

The specimen sequenced was blood. This TCR was sampled from a woman in her thirties with Graves' ophthalmopathy. This chain uses TRBV7-2 with TRBJ2-5; tentatively, D is TRBD2 (5 bases). For the CDR3, the DNA is TGTGCCAGCAGCTTAGCGTGGACTTCGGCCCAGTACTTC. The encoded protein is CASSLAWTSAQYF.